This TCR beta chain was sequenced in a study of cytomegalovirus exposure and HLA in healthy donors. General study findings and limits: Apart from CMV serostatus, no immune exposure information was available. HLA alleles showed associations with about 17,000 TCR beta sequences in a later analysis, at a 0.05 false discovery rate. Previous analysis showed most TCR beta V segments were productive about 90% or about 30% of the time. When analyzed later, the rates of TCR association showed variation by HLA locus, with DRB1 the most and HLA-C the fewest.

The V segment lost 3 bases and the J segment 0 bases; nucleotides outside the gene matches: 3. Germline CDR1 and CDR2: MGHRA and YSYEKL. This CDR3 has 15 residues. A note on this clone: Its antigen is undetermined.

The PCR made use of 60 Vbeta and 13 Jbeta primers. Produced via immunoSEQ multiplex PCR; TCRdb's table is partial and in-frame only. Of 85,000 to 120,000 clones in the sample, around 80% were seen once. The sample consisted of PBMCs. The receptor comes from a man in his forties or fifties in good health and CMV-seronegative. The chain joins TRBV4-1 to TRBJ1-1, with TRBD1 matching 8 bases. The CDR3 region is CASSQGQAMNTEAFF. As DNA, the CDR3 is TGCGCCAGCAGCCAGGGACAGGCAATGAACACTGAAGCTTTCTTT.